This TCR beta chain derives from a study of cytomegalovirus exposure and HLA in healthy donors. Study results and caveats: Analyses of presence and absence presupposed an approximately uniform sequencing depth across donors. As was reported, the HLA-A and HLA-B alleles of most subjects were accurately predicted from TCR beta sequences. Association of about 17,000 TCR beta sequences with HLA alleles was found at 0.05 false discovery rate in a later analysis.

The J segment lost 3 bases and the V segment lost 5 bases, leaving 13 bases of the junction unmatched. Looked up from germline, CDR1 is SGHTA and CDR2 is FQGNSA. CDR3 length equals 16 residues. Healthy people donating bone marrow made up the donors. Primers for the PCR totalled 60 Vbeta and 13 Jbeta. Using immunoSEQ multiplex PCR, the repertoire was profiled, and TCRdb retains in-frame clones only, with some absent. The data contain about 110,000 clones, around 72% of them singletons. As concerns this clone: The target antigen is unknown.

Material for sequencing was PBMCs. The receptor was derived from a woman between 40 and 55 years old in good health and CMV-seropositive. The chain is built from TRBV7-2 and TRBJ2-7, with TRBD1 matching 7 bases. CDR3 region: CASSRASAGGNYEQYF. Written as DNA, the CDR3 is TGTGCCAGCAGCCGAGCGTCGGCAGGGGGTAACTACGAGCAGTACTTC. Drawing the rest from reference TRBV7-2 and TRBJ2-7, the complete variable domain is GAGVSQSPSNKVTEKGKDVELRCDPISGHTALYWYRQSLGQGLEFLIYFQGNSAPDKSGLPSDRFSAERTGGSVSTLTIQRTQQEDSAVYLCASSRASAGGNYEQYFGPGTRLTVT.